The entry below gives a single T cell receptor beta chain sequence along with its context. Terminally differentiated effector memory CD45RA+ cells were excluded by CCR7 positive selection of CD45RO-negative cells. Healthy HIV-negative adults without recent acute infections or vaccinations served as donors. Each donor was a Caucasian adult residing in Nashville, Tennessee. This entry comes from a study of shared clonotypes between healthy human individuals. At the level of the study: Per-donor plates numbered three CD4 naive, three CD4 memory, two CD8 naive and one CD8 memory.

Using immunoSEQ multiplex PCR, the repertoire was profiled, and TCRdb retains in-frame clones only, with some absent. This sample has over 2 million clones, with roughly 95% found just once. J lost 8 bases, V lost 0 bases, and 4 bases had no gene match. This CDR3 spans 15 amino acids. CDR1 and CDR2 (germline): SEHNR, FQNEAQ (reference sequence). The chain carries TRBV7-9 and TRBJ2-1, with 10 positions matching TRBD2. The clonotype comes from a man aged 18 to 30 in good health. Material: naive CD8+ T cells sorted from blood. CDR3 DNA sequence: TGTGCCAGCAGCTTAGCGGCTAGCGGGAGTTATGAGCAGTTCTTC. This gives the protein CASSLAASGSYEQFF. Looking up the rest from reference TRBV7-9 and TRBJ2-1 gives the full variable domain: DTGVSQNPRHKITKRGQNVTFRCDPISEHNRLYWYRQTLGQGPEFLTYFQNEAQLEKSRLLSDRFSAERPKGSFSTLEIQRTEQGDSAMYLCASSLAASGSYEQFFGPGTRLTVL.